This TCR beta chain was captured in a study of shared clonotypes between healthy human individuals. Points from the study as a whole: Generation of non-shared clonotypes was less probable than generation of clonotypes shared by all four donors.

There are 12 residues in the CDR3. Per germline, CDR1 MNHEY and CDR2 SVGAGI. Between the trimmed V and J ends, which lost 2 bases and 4 bases, there was a span of 5 bases. Deep level was the assay's run setting. Assay used: immunoSEQ multiplex PCR; TCRdb lists only in-frame clones, some missing. The sample lists roughly 850,000 clones; around 96% were seen once. As to this clone: Its antigen is undetermined.

CD45RO negativity and positive selection for CCR7 defined naive CD8 cells, a population that excluded terminally differentiated effector memory CD45RA+ cells. The chain combines TRBV6-5 with TRBJ1-1; D is unclear. The TCR comes from a young man in good health. Sequenced input: naive CD8+ T cells sorted from blood. CDR3 bases: TGTGCCAGCAGTTACGCCGGCACTGAAGCTTTCTTT. Translated: CASSYAGTEAFF.